Ten or more counts support the clone carrying this T cell receptor (beta chain). The data originate from a study of immune characterization of retroperitoneal liposarcoma. MiXCR, applied by TCRdb to the PCR reads, yields one record per CDR3 protein. The sample consists of 5,500 to 8,000 distinct CDR3 sequences, under 30% of them appearing once. CDR1 SGHRS and CDR2 YFSETQ come from the germline V gene. J was trimmed by 12 bases and V by 2 bases; bases with no gene match: 5. The CDR3 covers 14 residues. The chain has TRBV5-1 and TRBJ2-1; TRBD2 matches at 13 bases. The sequence came from a female donor with retroperitoneal liposarcoma. The specimen was tumor tissue. The CDR3 protein is CASSFRLAGGVQFF. CDR3 nucleotides: TGCGCCAGCAGCTTCCGACTAGCGGGAGGTGTGCAGTTCTTC.